Below, 7 T cell receptor beta chains from the same sample are listed, as sequenced in a study of cytotoxic CD8 clonotypes in ibrutinib-treated CLL. Using immunoSEQ multiplex PCR, the repertoire was profiled, and TCRdb retains in-frame clones only, with some absent. Found here are about 49,000 clones, approximately 51% of them singletons; the top ten hold about 30%. The sample consisted of PBMCs, taken after 12 months of ibrutinib treatment. These receptors were obtained from a human donor with chronic lymphocytic leukemia.

J is TRBJ1-6 and V is TRBV11-1; 8 bases align to TRBD1. The V segment lost 4 bases and the J segment 9 bases; nucleotides outside the gene matches: 2. Germline lookup yields CDR1 SGHAT and CDR2 FQDESV (reference sequence). The CDR3 is 13 residues long. CDR3 sequence: CASSSTGVSPLHF. As DNA, the CDR3 is TGTGCCAGCAGCTCGACAGGGGTTTCACCCCTCCACTTT.

This rearrangement joins TRBV5-1 to TRBJ2-3, with TRBD1 as a possible D gene (5 bases). The CDR3 loop spans 13 amino acids. Trimming left V 1 base short and J 4 bases short, with 7 bases between. Germline lookup yields CDR1 SGHRS and CDR2 YFSETQ. The CDR3 reads CASSLPGPDTQYF. The CDR3 nucleotides read TGCGCCAGCAGCTTGCCAGGGCCAGATACGCAGTATTTT.

The rearrangement joins TRBV4-2 to TRBJ2-3; 10 positions match TRBD2. The CDR3 contains 18 residues. With V trimmed by 0 bases and J by 0 bases, 6 bases remained unmatched. CDR1 LGHNA and CDR2 YNFKEQ come from the germline V gene. CDR3 bases: TGTGCCAGCAGCCAAGATCCTAGCGGGAGCGCGAGCACAGATACGCAGTATTTT. Its protein is CASSQDPSGSASTDTQYF.

This clone was recorded only once. The V call is TRBV27, the J call TRBJ2-2; no firm D call. This CDR3 region has 13 residues. V lost 5 bases and J lost 8, with 12 bases in between. CDR1 and CDR2 (germline): MNHEY, SMNVEV (reference sequence). The CDR3: CASSLSNIGELFF. The DNA of the CDR3 is TGTGCCAGCAGTCTTTCCAACATAGGGGAGCTGTTTTTT.

This clone was seen a few times. This chain links TRBV5-1 with TRBJ2-4, with D possibly matching TRBD1 (5 bases). This CDR3 spans 16 amino acids. Per the germline V gene, CDR1 is SGHRS and CDR2 is YFSETQ. Trimming removed 2 bases from V and 1 base from J, with 13 bases in between. CDR3 DNA sequence: TGCGCCAGCAGCTTAGAAGGGGCACGGGCCAAAAACATTCAGTACTTC. Its translation: CASSLEGARAKNIQYF.

Regarding this clone: This sequence is one base from a far larger clone and is likely a read error. Here the CDR3 reads CASSLGNEQYF. The CDR3 region has the DNA TGTGCCAGCAGTCTCGGCAATGAGCAGTACTTC. The chain carries TRBV7-6 and TRBJ2-7; D is ambiguous. The CDR3 covers 11 residues. The V end lost 6 bases, the J end lost 7 bases, and 10 bases lay between the germline ends. Per germline, CDR1 SGHVS and CDR2 FNYEAQ.

This clone occurred a few times. The chain recombines TRBV9 with TRBJ2-7, with 8 positions matching TRBD2. With 3 bases clipped from V and 2 bases from J, the junction kept 10 bases outside the gene matches. The CDR3 is 16 amino acids. Germline CDR1 SGDLS, CDR2 YYNGEE. As DNA, the CDR3 is TGTGCCAGCAGCGACTCCAGACTAGCGAGCACCTACGAGCAGTACTTC. Translated, it gives CASSDSRLASTYEQYF. Based on the CDR3 plus reference TRBV9 and TRBJ2-7, the full variable domain is DSGVTQTPKHLITATGQRVTLRCSPRSGDLSVYWYQQSLDQGLQFLIQYYNGEERAKGNILERFSAQQFPDLHSELNLSSLELGDSALYFCASSDSRLASTYEQYFGPGTRLTVT.